The rows below give T cell receptor beta chains drawn from one sample of a study of blood T cell repertoires in COVID-19. Assay: immunoSEQ multiplex PCR; the TCRdb copy retains only in-frame clones and omits some. The sample holds about 240,000 clones, over 75% seen once. Sequencing was done on a sample of peripheral blood. The receptors here all came from a woman aged 25 to 39 with acute or convalescent COVID-19. CDR3s include the opening cysteine and the closing phenylalanine or tryptophan. A D gene is named only where the DNA matches it firmly. Not all rows give a size; the values are once, few, many and, for expanded clones, a class.

TRBJ2-2 | once | - | TRBV5-6 | CASTPGVFSNTGELFF | TGTGCCAGCACCCCCGGTGTTTTCTCGAACACCGGGGAGCTGTTTTTT
TRBJ2-7 | - | TRBD2 | TRBV5-1 | CASSLDGGRAYEQYF | TGCGCCAGCAGCTTGGATGGCGGGAGGGCCTACGAGCAGTACTTC
TRBJ2-7 | once | TRBD2 | TRBV3-1/TRBV3-2 | CASSQVTGGPQGEQYF | TGTGCCAGCAGCCAAGTAACGGGAGGGCCGCAGGGCGAGCAGTACTTC
TRBJ2-7 | - | TRBD2 | TRBV9 | CASSPSGTSLNYEQYF | TGTGCCAGCAGCCCCTCCGGGACTAGCCTCAACTACGAGCAGTACTTC
TRBJ1-5 | - | - | TRBV19 | CASSPGGISQPQHF | TGTGCCAGTAGCCCCGGGGGTATTAGTCAGCCCCAGCATTTT
TRBJ2-1 | - | - | TRBV5-6 | CASSLGRVGLLSRWNEQFF | TGTGCCAGCAGCTTGGGGCGTGTGGGACTCCTCTCCCGGTGGAATGAGCAGTTCTTC
TRBJ2-4 | - | TRBD2 | TRBV6-2/TRBV6-3 | CASSFPSGLAGGVNIQYF | TGTGCCAGCAGTTTCCCCTCTGGACTAGCGGGAGGAGTAAACATTCAGTACTTC
TRBJ2-3 | - | TRBD2 | TRBV2 | CASTSGSTDTQYF | TGTGCCAGCACTAGCGGGAGTACAGATACGCAGTATTTT
TRBJ2-7 | - | TRBD1 | TRBV19 | CASSRQGARSYEQYF | TGTGCCAGTAGTAGACAGGGGGCGCGGTCCTACGAGCAGTACTTC
TRBJ1-5 | - | - | TRBV6-5 | CASTQDSYQPQHF | TGTGCCAGCACGCAGGACAGCTATCAGCCCCAGCATTTT
TRBJ2-7 | - | TRBD1 | TRBV6-5 | CASSYPGQSSYEQYF | TGTGCCAGCAGTTACCCGGGACAGAGTTCCTACGAGCAGTACTTC
TRBJ2-7 | once | - | TRBV6-6 | CASKQEWGRADEQYF | TGTGCCAGCAAACAAGAGTGGGGGCGCGCAGACGAGCAGTACTTC
TRBJ2-1 | once | - | TRBV19 | CASRRKPEPQFF | TGTGCCAGTAGGCGCAAACCGGAGCCCCAGTTCTTC
TRBJ2-7 | few | - | TRBV24-1 | CATKDSKVGEQYF | TGTGCCACCAAGGACTCCAAGGTGGGGGAGCAGTACTTC
TRBJ1-2 | - | TRBD1 | TRBV3-1/TRBV3-2 | CASSTHRGVNYGYTF | TGTGCCAGCAGCACACACAGGGGCGTCAACTATGGCTACACCTTC
TRBJ2-5 | - | TRBD2 | TRBV15 | CATSRDYGGGETQYF | TGTGCCACCAGCAGAGATTACGGGGGAGGGGAGACCCAGTACTTC
TRBJ2-7 | few | - | TRBV5-5 | CASSLWTAYYEQYF | TGTGCCAGCAGCTTGTGGACAGCCTACTACGAGCAGTACTTC
TRBJ1-4 | - | TRBD1 | TRBV30 | CAWSLDRGSEKLFF | TGTGCCTGGAGCCTGGACAGGGGAAGTGAAAAACTGTTTTTT
TRBJ2-3 | - | TRBD2 | TRBV29-1 | CSAPSGDSTDTQYF | TGCAGCGCACCTAGCGGGGATAGCACAGATACGCAGTATTTT
TRBJ2-2 | - | TRBD1 | TRBV18 | CASSPQGTGGADTGELFF | TGTGCCAGCTCACCTCAAGGGACAGGGGGCGCGGACACCGGGGAGCTGTTTTTT
TRBJ1-1 | - | - | TRBV5-6 | CASSLNSGGGEAFF | TGTGCCAGCAGCTTGAATTCGGGTGGTGGTGAAGCTTTCTTT
TRBJ2-2 | - | TRBD2 | TRBV3-1/TRBV3-2 | CASSPRGEGGELFF | TGTGCCAGCAGCCCCCGTGGGGAGGGCGGGGAGCTGTTTTTT
TRBJ2-3 | - | TRBD1 | TRBV7-2 | CASSHAGTGSRTDTQYF | TGTGCCAGCAGCCACGCCGGGACAGGGAGTCGCACAGATACGCAGTATTTT
TRBJ2-7 | few | TRBD2 | TRBV7-8 | CASSLALTGAGGPYEQYF | TGTGCCAGCAGCTTAGCGCTAACTGGGGCGGGAGGGCCGTACGAGCAGTACTTC
TRBJ2-1 | - | - | TRBV3-1/TRBV3-2 | CASSQDLQYNEQFF | TGTGCCAGCAGCCAAGATCTACAGTACAATGAGCAGTTCTTC
TRBJ1-2 | - | TRBD1 | TRBV6-1 | CASSETQGDYGYTF | TGTGCCAGCAGTGAAACCCAGGGGGACTATGGCTACACCTTC
TRBJ2-7 | - | - | TRBV6-5 | CASNPGATSYEQYF | TGTGCCAGCAATCCAGGGGCGACCTCCTACGAGCAGTACTTC
TRBJ1-2 | - | - | TRBV25-1 | CASSGLLSGYTF | TGTGCCAGCAGTGGCCTCCTAAGTGGCTACACCTTC
TRBJ2-1 | - | - | TRBV7-7 | CASSSTVSSYNEQFF | TGTGCCAGCAGCTCCACAGTGAGCTCCTACAATGAGCAGTTCTTC
TRBJ1-6 | - | - | TRBV7-7 | CASSQRDYNSPLHF | TGTGCTAGCAGCCAGCGGGACTATAATTCACCCCTCCACTTT
TRBJ2-3 | - | - | TRBV7-9 | CASSLDGASTDTQYF | TGTGCCAGCAGCTTAGACGGAGCTAGCACAGATACGCAGTATTTT
TRBJ1-2 | - | - | TRBV11-3 | CASSETRVRGGDGYTF | TGTGCCAGCAGCGAGACCCGAGTCAGGGGAGGGGATGGCTACACCTTC
TRBJ1-3 | - | - | TRBV5-6 | CASSSPVTSGNTIYF | TGTGCCAGCAGCTCGCCGGTTACCTCTGGAAACACCATATATTTT
TRBJ1-1 | - | TRBD1 | TRBV5-1 | CASSLTGANTEAFF | TGCGCCAGCAGCTTGACAGGGGCTAACACTGAAGCTTTCTTT
TRBJ2-4 | - | - | TRBV5-5 | CASSLNNGQLGLAKNIQYF | TGTGCCAGCAGCTTGAATAACGGCCAGTTGGGACTAGCCAAAAACATTCAGTACTTC
TRBJ2-7 | - | - | TRBV25-1 | CASRDNSYEQYF | TGTGCCAGCCGGGACAACTCCTACGAGCAGTACTTC
TRBJ2-1 | - | TRBD2 | TRBV6-6 | CASSPRGFSGREGSYNEQFF | TGTGCCAGCAGTCCCCGAGGTTTTAGCGGGAGGGAGGGCTCCTACAATGAGCAGTTCTTC
TRBJ2-4 | - | - | TRBV5-4 | CASSLGADRAKNIQYF | TGTGCCAGCAGCTTAGGGGCCGACAGGGCCAAAAACATTCAGTACTTC
TRBJ2-1 | once | - | TRBV6-5 | CASSPRGEVDNEQFF | TGTGCCAGCAGTCCCCGGGGAGAGGTGGACAATGAGCAGTTCTTC
TRBJ1-1 | - | - | TRBV7-2 | CASTGQSFSRTEAFF | TGTGCCAGCACCGGTCAGTCTTTCAGCAGGACTGAAGCTTTCTTT
TRBJ1-1 | - | - | TRBV21-1 | CASSKGGQNREMNTEAFF | TGTGCCAGCAGCAAAGGAGGACAAAACAGAGAAATGAACACTGAAGCTTTCTTT
TRBJ2-7 | once | TRBD1 | TRBV6-4 | CASPRDRKVDEQYF | TGTGCCAGCCCGCGGGACAGGAAAGTGGACGAGCAGTACTTC
TRBJ1-1 | - | - | TRBV18 | CASSPLNSQNTEAFF | TGTGCCAGCTCACCACTTAACAGCCAGAACACTGAAGCTTTCTTT
TRBJ1-5 | - | TRBD1 | TRBV19 | CASSGGQDNQPQHF | TGTGCCAGTAGTGGGGGACAGGACAATCAGCCCCAGCATTTT
TRBJ2-5 | once | TRBD2 | TRBV7-9 | CASSFGLGRAAGETQYF | TGTGCCAGCAGCTTTGGTCTAGGGAGGGCCGCTGGCGAGACCCAGTACTTC
TRBJ2-3 | - | - | TRBV5-1 | CASSLVPRADTQYF | TGCGCCAGCAGCTTGGTACCCCGCGCAGATACGCAGTATTTT
TRBJ2-5 | once | - | TRBV11-2 | CASQGYQETQYF | TGTGCCAGCCAGGGTTACCAAGAGACCCAGTACTTC
TRBJ2-3 | - | TRBD2 | TRBV19 | CASRNSGSVRNTQYF | TGTGCCAGTAGAAATAGCGGGAGTGTTAGGAATACGCAGTATTTT
TRBJ2-7 | - | - | TRBV7-2 | CASSHIGGSYEQYF | TGTGCCAGCAGCCACATAGGGGGCTCCTACGAGCAGTACTTC
TRBJ2-1 | - | TRBD1 | TRBV24-1 | CATSSRDRGRNEQFF | TGTGCCACCAGTTCCAGGGACAGGGGGCGGAATGAGCAGTTCTTC
TRBJ1-3 | - | - | TRBV14 | CASSPPDSSGNTIYF | TGTGCCAGCAGCCCCCCGGACAGCTCTGGAAACACCATATATTTT
TRBJ2-2 | - | TRBD2 | TRBV11-3 | CASRSGSGGELFF | TGTGCCAGCAGAAGCGGGAGCGGTGGGGAGCTGTTTTTT
TRBJ2-7 | - | - | TRBV2 | CASSEQGRYHEQYF | TGTGCCAGCAGTGAACAGGGAAGATACCACGAGCAGTACTTC
TRBJ1-2 | few | - | TRBV5-1 | CASSLEGNYGYTF | TGCGCCAGCAGCTTGGAGGGGAACTATGGCTACACCTTC
TRBJ2-1 | - | - | TRBV4-3 | CASSQEATSWINEQFF | TGCGCCAGCAGCCAAGAGGCCACTAGTTGGATCAATGAGCAGTTCTTC
TRBJ2-1 | - | - | TRBV7-3 | CASSQTRTYNEQFF | TGTGCCAGCAGCCAGACTAGAACGTACAATGAGCAGTTCTTC